The 12 T cell receptor beta chains below were found in one sample sequenced in a study of OX40 agonist ivuxolimab in advanced cancers. The data were produced by immunoSEQ multiplex PCR, yet TCRdb's version contains in-frame clones alone and is incomplete. The sample shows 45,000 to 60,000 clones, about 93% of them seen only once. The source was CD4+ or CD8+ T cells sorted from blood, collected in a trial of the OX40 agonist ivuxolimab. These receptors all come from an adult with an advanced solid tumor such as melanoma, head and neck, liver or kidney cancer.

CDR3 sequence (DNA): TGCGCCAGCAGTGACCGATATAGGGTCTACAATGAGCAGTTCTTC. Encoded protein: CASSDRYRVYNEQFF. The chain uses TRBV10-1 and TRBJ2-1; D gene ambiguous. The CDR3 runs to 15 residues. CDR1 and CDR2 (germline): WNHNN, SYGVQD (reference sequence). Trimming removed 3 bases from V and 3 bases from J, with 12 bases in between.

The chain is built from TRBV7-9 and TRBJ2-2; the match to TRBD2 covers 13 bases. The V and J ends lost 0 bases and 5 bases, in that order; junction bases with no gene match: 9. The CDR3 sequence is 19 residues long. In germline, CDR1 is SEHNR, CDR2 FQNEAQ (reference sequence). CDR3 sequence reads: CASSLAGLAGVGLTGELFF. Written as DNA, the CDR3 is TGTGCCAGCAGCTTAGCCGGACTAGCGGGAGTGGGATTGACCGGGGAGCTGTTTTTT.

This clone was observed a handful of times. This chain links TRBV27 with TRBJ2-7, with no clear D. This CDR3 has 14 amino acids. Deletions cut 5 bases from V and 2 bases from J, with 13 bases between. Germline V CDR1 and CDR2: MNHEY, SMNVEV (reference sequence). CDR3 residues: CASSPRLRPYEQYF. CDR3 DNA sequence: TGTGCCAGCAGTCCGCGCCTTAGGCCCTACGAGCAGTACTTC.

This clone was seen just once. The chain has TRBV11-2 and TRBJ2-3, with unresolved D. Germline V gene lookup returns CDR1 SGHAT and CDR2 FQNNGV. The CDR3 has 14 amino acids. Trimming cost V 1 base and J 1 base, with 6 bases left between them. Written as DNA, the CDR3 is TGTGCCAGCAGCTTAGCCATGGGCACAGATACGCAGTATTTT. Amino acid sequence: CASSLAMGTDTQYF.

The chain couples TRBV6-5 to TRBJ1-2, with D perhaps TRBD1 (5 bases). CDR1 and CDR2 (germline): MNHEY, SVGAGI. CDR3 length: 11 residues. V gave up 3 bases and J gave up 8 bases, with 7 bases separating them. CDR3: CASSYGDGYTF. CDR3 coding DNA: TGTGCCAGCAGTTATGGGGACGGCTACACCTTC.

The chain recombines TRBV7-2 with TRBJ2-7; TRBD2 aligns across 8 bases. With 5 bases clipped from V and 6 bases from J, the junction kept 6 bases outside the gene matches. CDR3 length: 13 residues. Germline CDR1 is SGHTA and CDR2 is FQGNSA. The CDR3 nucleotides read TGTGCCAGCAGCCCCGGGGGGGGCTCCGAGCAGTACTTC. This translates into CASSPGGGSEQYF.

The chain combines TRBV2 with TRBJ1-1; 7 bases match TRBD1. Germline V gene data show CDR1 as SNHLY and CDR2 as FYNNEI. V dropped 6 bases and J dropped 2; count of bases not matched to a gene: 3. The CDR3 consists of 13 residues. The CDR3 reads CASRGTVNTEAFF. The CDR3 nucleotides read TGTGCCAGCAGGGGGACAGTTAACACTGAAGCTTTCTTT.

This clone was counted once. The chain joins TRBV6-1 to TRBJ2-1; no firm D call. Between the trimmed V and J ends, which lost 0 bases and 3 bases, there was a span of 9 bases. Germline V gene lookup returns CDR1 MNHNS and CDR2 SASEGT. The CDR3 length is 15 residues. DNA of the CDR3: TGTGCCAGCAGTGAAGCGGGCAGAATCTACAATGAGCAGTTCTTC. Translating it yields CASSEAGRIYNEQFF.

This chain connects TRBV27 to TRBJ2-7, with D tentatively TRBD1 or TRBD2 (5 bases each). Between the trimmed V and J ends, which lost 0 bases and 0 bases, there was a span of 12 bases. From germline, CDR1 is MNHEY and CDR2 SMNVEV (reference sequence). CDR3 size: 16 residues. CDR3: CASSLSMGVSSYEQYF. As DNA, the CDR3 is TGTGCCAGCAGTTTATCGATGGGGGTAAGCTCCTACGAGCAGTACTTC.

The chain couples TRBV6-6 to TRBJ1-4; D remains ambiguous. Trimming stripped 7 bases from V and 7 bases from J, with 7 bases between. CDR3 size: 11 residues. The germline CDR1 and CDR2 sequences are MNHNY and SVGAGI (reference sequence). In DNA, the CDR3 is TGTGCCAGCACCATCGGTGAAAAACTGTTTTTT. Translated: CASTIGEKLFF.

This rearrangement joins TRBV30 to TRBJ2-4; the D is unclear. Germline CDR1 and CDR2: GTSNPN and SVGIG (reference sequence). V lost 3 bases and J 7 bases, leaving 7 bases between the germline ends. The CDR3 sequence is 11 residues long. The CDR3 sequence is CAWSPKNIQYF. As DNA, the CDR3 is TGTGCCTGGAGCCCTAAGAACATTCAGTACTTC.

Here the CDR3 reads CASSRDSGREETQYF. The CDR3 region has the DNA TGCGCCAGCAGCCGGGATAGCGGGAGGGAAGAGACCCAGTACTTC. This sequence joins TRBV4-3 and TRBJ2-5; TRBD2 matches 11 bases. The CDR3 consists of 15 residues. V lost 4 bases to trimming and J lost 3 bases; unmatched junction nucleotides: 4. Germline V lookup: CDR1 LGHNA, CDR2 YSLEER.